Presented here are 5 T cell receptor beta chains from one specimen sequenced in a study of CD8+ T cells in alopecia areata. Regarding treatment: oral pan-JAK inhibitor, 5-10 mg twice daily. RNA was isolated and reverse transcribed to cDNA, the sequencing template. TCRdb's copy holds only in-frame clones and misses some; the assay was immunoSEQ multiplex PCR. The data show around 190,000 clones, 60% seen once. The source material was CD4+ T cells sorted from blood, sampled at week 4, from a patient treated with tofacitinib. The receptors were gathered from a human donor with alopecia areata.

The chain carries TRBV30 and TRBJ2-7; D unresolved. Germline V lookup: CDR1 GTSNPN, CDR2 SVGIG (reference sequence). V was shortened by 2 bases and J by 4 bases, with 9 bases between the two germline ends. The CDR3 is 12 residues long. The CDR3 loop is CAWSLTYYEQYF. The CDR3 DNA reads TGTGCCTGGAGTTTAACCTATTACGAGCAGTACTTC. Variable domain in full (rest from reference TRBV30 and TRBJ2-7): SQTIHQWPATLVQPVGSPLSLECTVEGTSNPNLYWYRQAAGRGLQLLFYSVGIGQISSEVPQNLSASRPQDRQFILSSKKLLLSDSGFYLCAWSLTYYEQYFGPGTRLTVT.

This clone has more than one count but fewer than ten. V is TRBV7-9 and J is TRBJ1-4; D may be TRBD1 (5 bases). Trimming removed 5 bases at V and 8 bases at J, with 15 bases between. The germline V gene encodes CDR1 SEHNR and CDR2 FQNEAQ (reference sequence). CDR3 size: 14 residues. CDR3 residues: CASSPAGAGEKLFF. The CDR3 DNA follows: TGTGCCAGCAGCCCAGCCGGGGCAGGGGAAAAACTGTTTTTT.

Comment on this clone: The same CDR3 can be traced to other DNA sequences in this sample. This chain uses TRBV11-2 with TRBJ2-1; D is ambiguous. CDR1 and CDR2 from the germline V gene are SGHAT and FQNNGV. The CDR3 runs 12 residues. Trimming pared 1 base from V and 8 bases from J, leaving 6 bases between. CDR3 in amino acids: CASSLVGDEQFF. CDR3 nucleotides: TGTGCCAGCAGCTTAGTCGGCGATGAGCAGTTCTTC.

This clone was picked up a small number of times. This rearrangement joins TRBV30 to TRBJ1-2, with TRBD1 as a possible D gene (6 bases). Germline V lookup: CDR1 GTSNPN, CDR2 SVGIG (reference sequence). V was trimmed by 7 bases and J by 3 bases, leaving 21 bases between them. The CDR3 totals 15 residues. The CDR3 DNA sequence: TGTGCCTCGCCTCGGCAGGGGTCTTCCCACTATGGCTACACCTTC. This encodes CASPRQGSSHYGYTF.

This clone was counted between two and nine times. CDR3 region: CASGAGSSNYGYTF. In nucleotides, the CDR3 is TGTGCTAGTGGTGCGGGATCTTCCAACTATGGCTACACCTTC. The chain uses TRBV12-5 and TRBJ1-2; D not resolved. Looked up from germline, CDR1 is LGHNT and CDR2 is FRNRAP. This CDR3 comprises 14 residues. Trimming left V 5 bases short and J 2 bases short, with 12 bases between.